This T cell receptor (beta chain) appears in the sequencing data of a study of T cell responses to AZD1222 COVID-19 vaccine. Trimming left V 3 bases short and J 4 bases short, with 8 bases between. Germline V gene data show CDR1 as SGHTS and CDR2 as YDEGEE. The CDR3 has 13 amino acids. The repertoire was sequenced with immunoSEQ multiplex PCR; TCRdb's copy has only in-frame clones and lacks some. The profile shows 150,000 or so clones, about nine tenths of them singletons. This receptor was taken from an adult in good health. V and J are TRBV5-8 and TRBJ1-5; tentative D call: TRBD1 (5 bases). The source material was peripheral blood, sampled on day 0 of AZD1222 vaccination. The CDR3 bases are TGTGCCAGCAGCTCGGGGCTGAATCAGCCCCAGCATTTT. Protein product: CASSSGLNQPQHF.